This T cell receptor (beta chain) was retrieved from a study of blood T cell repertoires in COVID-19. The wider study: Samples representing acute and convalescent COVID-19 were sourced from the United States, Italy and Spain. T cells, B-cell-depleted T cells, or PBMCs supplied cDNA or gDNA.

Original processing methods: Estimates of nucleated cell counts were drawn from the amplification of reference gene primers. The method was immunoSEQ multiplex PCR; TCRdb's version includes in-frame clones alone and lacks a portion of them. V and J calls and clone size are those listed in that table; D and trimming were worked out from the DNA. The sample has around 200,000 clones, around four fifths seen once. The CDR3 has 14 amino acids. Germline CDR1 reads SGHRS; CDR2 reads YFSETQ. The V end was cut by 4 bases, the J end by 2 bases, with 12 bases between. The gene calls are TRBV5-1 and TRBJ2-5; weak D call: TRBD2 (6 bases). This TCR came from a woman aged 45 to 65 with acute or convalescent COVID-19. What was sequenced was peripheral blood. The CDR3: CASSGGTLQETQYF. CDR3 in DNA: TGCGCCAGCAGCGGGGGGACTCTTCAAGAGACCCAGTACTTC.